This is a list of T cell receptor beta chains from one sample in a study of shared clonotypes between healthy human individuals. Produced via immunoSEQ multiplex PCR; TCRdb's table is partial and in-frame only. The repertoire holds millions of clones, approximately 93% seen once, with under 0.45% in the top ten. Sequenced: naive CD4+ T cells from PBMCs. The receptors originated from a man aged 18 to 29 in good health. Some clones in this sample may be carry-over from other donors' samples. CDR3s include the opening cysteine and the closing phenylalanine or tryptophan. D genes are given only for firm matches. Clone size, where shown, is once, few, many, or a class for clones that have expanded.

NA | TRBJ1-1 | TRBV27 | NA | CASSLLWRERNTEAFF | TGTGCCAGCAGCCTCCTCTGGCGGGAGAGGAACACTGAAGCTTTCTTT
NA | TRBJ1-4 | TRBV15 | NA | CATSRDFGGNEKLFF | TGTGCCACCAGCAGAGATTTTGGGGGTAATGAAAAACTGTTTTTT
TRBD2 | TRBJ2-5 | TRBV5-4 | NA | CASSGRTSGMGRETQYF | TGTGCCAGCAGCGGGCGGACTAGCGGGATGGGTAGGGAGACCCAGTACTTC
NA | TRBJ1-5 | TRBV6-6 | NA | CASSYSDRTDPQHF | TGTGCCAGCAGTTACTCCGACCGCACAGATCCCCAGCATTTT
NA | TRBJ2-1 | TRBV30 | NA | CAWSFFSRLPFF | TGTGCCTGGAGTTTTTTCTCGAGATTACCGTTCTTC
NA | TRBJ2-3 | TRBV9 | NA | CASPVRKTPQYF | TGTGCCAGCCCCGTACGGAAGACCCCGCAGTATTTT
NA | TRBJ1-4 | TRBV14 | NA | CASSQGRREKLFF | TGTGCCAGCAGCCAAGGAAGGAGGGAAAAACTGTTTTTT
NA | TRBJ2-7 | TRBV5-1 | NA | CASSFGSGDFEQYF | TGCGCCAGCAGCTTTGGGTCAGGGGACTTCGAGCAGTACTTC
NA | TRBJ2-7 | TRBV10-3 | NA | CAISGLLDEQYF | TGTGCCATCAGTGGGCTTTTAGACGAGCAGTACTTC
TRBD1 | TRBJ2-4 | TRBV19 | NA | CASSQGALNIQYF | TGTGCCAGTTCCCAGGGGGCCTTAAACATTCAGTACTTC
NA | TRBJ2-1 | TRBV7-3 | NA | CASRLTPDRNEQFF | TGTGCCAGCAGGCTCACCCCAGATCGCAATGAGCAGTTCTTC
NA | TRBJ2-7 | TRBV5-8 | NA | CASSLYGTSYEQYF | TGTGCCAGCAGCTTGTACGGGACTTCCTACGAGCAGTACTTC
TRBD1 | TRBJ1-5 | TRBV28 | NA | CASSTTGGVQPQHF | TGTGCCAGCAGTACGACAGGGGGTGTGCAGCCCCAGCATTTT
TRBD1 | TRBJ1-2 | TRBV5-1 | NA | CASSAPGTASEGAFYGYTF | TGCGCCAGCAGCGCCCCCGGGACAGCCTCCGAGGGGGCTTTCTATGGCTACACCTTC
NA | TRBJ2-1 | TRBV5-4 | NA | CASSLAVGGSSNEQFF | TGTGCCAGCAGCTTGGCCGTGGGGGGATCGTCCAATGAGCAGTTCTTC
NA | TRBJ1-5 | TRBV28 | NA | CASSRGFQPQHF | TGTGCCAGCAGTCGGGGGTTTCAGCCCCAGCATTTT
TRBD2 | TRBJ2-4 | TRBV10-1 | NA | CASSPLAGDIQYF | TGCGCCAGCAGCCCTCTAGCGGGGGACATTCAGTACTTC
TRBD1 | TRBJ1-2 | TRBV7-2 | NA | CASSTGQGNYGYTF | TGTGCCAGCAGCACGGGACAGGGAAACTATGGCTACACCTTC
NA | TRBJ1-2 | TRBV5-4 | NA | CASSSVWGYTF | TGTGCCAGCAGCTCCGTGTGGGGCTACACCTTC
NA | TRBJ1-4 | TRBV27 | NA | CASSKLALLRNEKLFF | TGTGCCAGCAGCAAACTTGCCCTGCTACGGAATGAAAAACTGTTTTTT
NA | TRBJ2-2 | TRBV5-4 | NA | CASSSLVGELFF | TGTGCCAGCAGCTCCTTAGTAGGGGAGCTGTTTTTT
NA | TRBJ1-2 | TRBV2 | NA | CASSEWNAGPGGYTF | TGTGCCAGCAGTGAGTGGAATGCAGGTCCTGGCGGCTACACCTTC
TRBD2 | TRBJ2-2 | TRBV5-1 | once | CASSSTASGNTGELFF | TGCGCCAGCAGCTCCACTGCTAGCGGGAACACCGGGGAGCTGTTTTTT
NA | TRBJ2-5 | TRBV5-1 | NA | CASSLETGQETQYF | TGCGCCAGCAGCCTAGAGACGGGACAAGAGACCCAGTACTTC
NA | TRBJ1-5 | TRBV28 | NA | CASAGWPSNQPQHF | TGTGCCAGCGCTGGTTGGCCTAGCAATCAGCCCCAGCATTTT
TRBD1 | TRBJ2-7 | TRBV9 | NA | CASSATGTGTYEQYF | TGTGCCAGCAGCGCCACCGGGACAGGGACCTACGAGCAGTACTTC
TRBD1 | TRBJ1-1 | TRBV5-1 | NA | CASSWGQGNTEAFF | TGCGCCAGCAGCTGGGGACAGGGAAATACTGAAGCTTTCTTT
NA | TRBJ2-7 | TRBV21-1 | NA | CASRARRRPDYYEQYF | TGTGCCAGCAGGGCGAGAAGACGGCCCGACTACTACGAGCAGTACTTC
TRBD1 | TRBJ2-5 | TRBV28 | NA | CASSYDRGRMGQETQYF | TGTGCCAGCAGTTACGACAGGGGAAGAATGGGACAAGAGACCCAGTACTTC
NA | TRBJ2-1 | TRBV28 | NA | CASSLVSKTPGLRTIYNEQFF | TGTGCCAGCAGTCTCGTTTCGAAAACTCCCGGCCTCCGGACAATTTACAATGAGCAGTTCTTC
TRBD1 | TRBJ1-2 | TRBV18 | NA | CASSPDRGQIYGYTF | TGTGCCAGCTCGCCAGACAGGGGGCAAATTTATGGCTACACCTTC
NA | TRBJ2-7 | TRBV21-1 | NA | CASSPSGTGDSYEQYF | TGTGCCAGCAGCCCCTCCGGGACAGGGGACTCTTACGAGCAGTACTTC
NA | TRBJ2-3 | TRBV7-3 | NA | CASSLGTSLRDTQYF | TGTGCCAGCAGCTTAGGGACCTCACTGCGGGATACGCAGTATTTT
NA | TRBJ2-1 | TRBV5-6 | NA | CASSLGRGLYNEQFF | TGTGCCAGCAGCTTGGGACGCGGGCTGTACAATGAGCAGTTCTTC
NA | TRBJ2-6 | TRBV28 | NA | CASSFLGSGANVLTF | TGTGCCAGCAGTTTTTTAGGTTCTGGGGCCAACGTCCTGACTTTC
NA | TRBJ1-4 | TRBV30 | few | CAWNRGQSLGKLFF | TGTGCCTGGAACCGAGGACAGAGCCTGGGAAAACTGTTTTTT
TRBD1 | TRBJ1-5 | TRBV28 | NA | CAIRPTGVQPQHF | TGTGCCATCAGGCCGACAGGGGTTCAGCCCCAGCATTTT
NA | TRBJ1-1 | TRBV7-8 | NA | CASSLGGRDTEAFF | TGTGCCAGCAGCTTAGGGGGGAGGGACACTGAAGCTTTCTTT
NA | TRBJ1-2 | TRBV28 | NA | CASSLGIGGYTF | TGTGCCAGCAGTTTAGGAATTGGGGGCTACACCTTC
NA | TRBJ1-1 | TRBV14 | NA | CASSQGRAESKAFF | TGTGCCAGCAGCCAAGGACGGGCTGAGAGCAAAGCTTTCTTT
NA | TRBJ2-1 | TRBV7-9 | NA | CASSLVSQNEQFF | TGTGCCAGCAGCTTAGTATCCCAAAATGAGCAGTTCTTC
TRBD2 | TRBJ2-3 | TRBV11-1 | NA | CASSPTSGRADTQYF | TGTGCCAGCAGCCCGACTAGCGGGAGAGCAGATACGCAGTATTTT
NA | TRBJ2-5 | TRBV4-3 | NA | CASSQGLSETQYF | TGCGCCAGCAGCCAAGGATTATCAGAGACCCAGTACTTC
NA | TRBJ2-7 | TRBV27 | NA | CASSLSTSSYEQYF | TGTGCCAGCAGTTTATCGACCAGCTCCTACGAGCAGTACTTC
TRBD2 | TRBJ2-1 | TRBV7-2 | NA | CASSLALPGLAGPTSYNEQFF | TGTGCCAGCAGCTTAGCACTACCGGGACTAGCGGGACCGACCTCCTACAATGAGCAGTTCTTC
NA | TRBJ2-5 | TRBV30 | NA | CAWTTGGGVALQETQYF | TGTGCCTGGACCACAGGGGGGGGTGTGGCCCTCCAAGAGACCCAGTACTTC
NA | TRBJ2-5 | TRBV5-1 | NA | CASSQGTGVGETQYF | TGCGCCAGCAGCCAGGGGACTGGGGTAGGGGAGACCCAGTACTTC
NA | TRBJ2-4 | TRBV28 | NA | CASKERERNIQYF | TGTGCCAGCAAAGAGAGGGAGAGGAACATTCAGTACTTC
NA | TRBJ1-4 | TRBV6-6 | once | CASSYADSGNEKLFF | TGTGCCAGCAGTTACGCGGACAGCGGAAATGAAAAACTGTTTTTT
TRBD2 | TRBJ2-1 | TRBV5-1 | NA | CASSLEQRGYNEQFF | TGCGCCAGCAGCTTGGAGCAGCGGGGCTACAATGAGCAGTTCTTC
NA | TRBJ1-1 | TRBV5-4 | few | CASSSTTNTEAFF | TGTGCCAGCAGCTCGACTACTAACACTGAAGCTTTCTTT
NA | TRBJ2-1 | TRBV7-9 | NA | CASNPHNEQFF | TGTGCCAGCAACCCCCACAATGAGCAGTTCTTC
NA | TRBJ1-2 | TRBV2 | NA | CASSEREGVSRGYTF | TGTGCCAGCAGTGAACGAGAGGGGGTGAGTCGGGGCTACACCTTC
TRBD2 | TRBJ2-3 | TRBV11-2 | NA | CASSLGLRGRVTDTQYF | TGTGCCAGCAGCTTAGGGCTTCGGGGGAGGGTCACAGATACGCAGTATTTT
TRBD2 | TRBJ2-5 | TRBV7-2 | NA | CASGLAGAYQETQYF | TGTGCCAGCGGGCTAGCGGGGGCGTACCAAGAGACCCAGTACTTC
TRBD2 | TRBJ2-1 | TRBV28 | NA | CASTTTSGRFNEQFF | TGTGCCAGCACCACGACTAGCGGGAGGTTTAATGAGCAGTTCTTC
NA | TRBJ2-1 | TRBV7-3 | NA | CASSSPPGTLGNEQFF | TGTGCCAGCAGCTCTCCTCCTGGGACTCTGGGGAATGAGCAGTTCTTC
NA | TRBJ1-5 | TRBV19 | NA | CASSIGLGPSNQPQHF | TGTGCCAGTAGTATTGGTTTGGGTCCTAGCAATCAGCCCCAGCATTTT
NA | TRBJ2-7 | TRBV4-1 | NA | CASSRSQGGAYEQYF | TGCGCCAGCAGCCGCTCCCAGGGGGGGGCCTACGAGCAGTACTTC
NA | TRBJ1-5 | TRBV15 | NA | CATSRGNQPQHF | TGTGCCACCTCGAGGGGCAATCAGCCCCAGCATTTT